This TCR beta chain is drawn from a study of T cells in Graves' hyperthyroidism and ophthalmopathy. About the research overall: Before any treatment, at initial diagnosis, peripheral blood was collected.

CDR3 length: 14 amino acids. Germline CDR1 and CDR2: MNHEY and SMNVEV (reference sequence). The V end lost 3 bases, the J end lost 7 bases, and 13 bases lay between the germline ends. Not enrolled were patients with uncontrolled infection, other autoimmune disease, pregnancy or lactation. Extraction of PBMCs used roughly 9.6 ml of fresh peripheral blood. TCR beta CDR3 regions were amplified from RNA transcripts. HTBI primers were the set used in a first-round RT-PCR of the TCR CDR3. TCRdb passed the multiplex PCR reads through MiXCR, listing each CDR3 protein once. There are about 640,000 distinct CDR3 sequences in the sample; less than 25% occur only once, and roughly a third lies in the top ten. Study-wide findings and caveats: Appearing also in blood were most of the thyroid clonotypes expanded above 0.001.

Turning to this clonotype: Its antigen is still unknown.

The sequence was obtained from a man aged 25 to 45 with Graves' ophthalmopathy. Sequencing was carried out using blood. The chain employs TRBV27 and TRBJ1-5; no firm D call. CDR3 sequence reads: CASSLVTGSQPQHF. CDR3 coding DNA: TGTGCCAGCAGTTTGGTTACGGGAAGCCAGCCCCAGCATTTT.